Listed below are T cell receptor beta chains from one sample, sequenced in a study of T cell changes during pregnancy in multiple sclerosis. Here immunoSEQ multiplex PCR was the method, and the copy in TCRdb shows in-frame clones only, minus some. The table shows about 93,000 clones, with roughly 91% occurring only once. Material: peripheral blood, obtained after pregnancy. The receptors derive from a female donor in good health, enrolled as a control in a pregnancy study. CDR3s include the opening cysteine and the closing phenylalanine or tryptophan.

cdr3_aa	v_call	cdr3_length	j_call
CASSEVLQGNSPLHF	TRBV18	15	TRBJ1-6
CASSYSRSAGTYEQYF	TRBV6-6	16	TRBJ2-7
CASSTPGASPLHF	TRBV19	13	TRBJ1-6
CASSQGYSQETQYF	TRBV4-1	14	TRBJ2-5
CASSSRLERAEQYF	TRBV7-2	14	TRBJ2-7
CASSFDGDSYEQYF	TRBV11-1	14	TRBJ2-7
CASSFGGQPNTEAFF	TRBV7-2	15	TRBJ1-1
CASSGFGGSETQYF	TRBV6-5	14	TRBJ2-5
CASSLVGQGETQYF	TRBV7-2	14	TRBJ2-5
CSARLAAGGANVLTF	TRBV29-1	15	TRBJ2-6
CASSVSLRSNQPQHF	TRBV19	15	TRBJ1-5
CSVDHTGNGYTF	TRBV29-1	12	TRBJ1-2
CASSVDSSGNTIYF	TRBV9	14	TRBJ1-3
CATSRVPGTNEKLFF	TRBV15	15	TRBJ1-4
CASSPGTANSPLHF	TRBV7-2	14	TRBJ1-6
CASSPDEGTPNEQFF	TRBV4-1	15	TRBJ2-1
CASSFPGANYNEQFF	TRBV28	15	TRBJ2-1
CASSPNAGGNTGELFF	TRBV7-7	16	TRBJ2-2
CASSLSNTGGNNGYTF	TRBV27	16	TRBJ1-2
CASSLQGRNTGELFF	TRBV7-3	15	TRBJ2-2
CAITLASGGEQYF	TRBV10-3	13	TRBJ2-7
CSVPGGYEQYF	TRBV20-1	11	TRBJ2-7
CASSLGPRNTEAFF	TRBV5-1	14	TRBJ1-1
CASSFPEGHEQYF	TRBV7-9	13	TRBJ2-7
CASSLDSGGASYEQYF	TRBV5-1	16	TRBJ2-7
CASSSRGYNEQFF	TRBV5-4	13	TRBJ2-1
CASSYLAGAGYGYTF	TRBV6-6	15	TRBJ1-2
CASSQWGVTSTDTQYF	TRBV4-3	16	TRBJ2-3
CASSIVSGVRFF	TRBV19	12	TRBJ2-1
CASSEQTGPGIGTFF	TRBV6-4	15	TRBJ1-1
CSVEGRGRGGYTF	TRBV29-1	13	TRBJ1-2
CASSVWERGQETQYF	TRBV9	15	TRBJ2-5
CASSLGGGTGGYTEAFF	TRBV13	17	TRBJ1-1
CASSLAIRTGYGYTF	TRBV5-8	15	TRBJ1-2
CASSPTGTGGYTF	TRBV14	13	TRBJ1-2
CASSLTPGFDNEKLFF	TRBV4-1	16	TRBJ1-4
CASSSPPTSGGTYEQFF	TRBV28	17	TRBJ2-1
CASSFRDNSYEQYF	TRBV27	14	TRBJ2-7
CATSRGQGRESPLHF	TRBV15	15	TRBJ1-6
CAISDREDTEAFF	TRBV10-3	13	TRBJ1-1
CASSVQGGGTDTQYF	TRBV2	15	TRBJ2-3
CASSQGGALYGYTF	TRBV7-2	14	TRBJ1-2
CASSQHNRGDGYTF	TRBV5-3	14	TRBJ1-2